Following are 22 T cell receptor beta chains from one sample sequenced in a study of shared T cell receptors in the human thymus. Repertoires were generated with immunoSEQ multiplex PCR, while TCRdb's copy carries only in-frame clones and drops some. The sample yields about 710,000 clones, around 87% seen once. This sample was shared with a second study, whose subject was human thymus T cells.

Sequences were obtained from thymocytes. Source of these receptors: a boy less than two years old with a congenital heart defect.

The chain has TRBV7-9 and TRBJ2-2, with 8 bases that match TRBD2. Trimming removed 2 bases from V and 0 bases from J; junction bases left unmatched: 11. Germline CDR1 and CDR2: SEHNR and FQNEAQ (reference sequence). The CDR3 runs to 19 residues. The CDR3 DNA sequence: TGTGCCAGCAGCTTATCCAACTACGGGGGGGCGGCGAACACCGGGGAGCTGTTTTTT. It codes for CASSLSNYGGAANTGELFF.

This clone was picked up one time. This chain connects TRBV28 to TRBJ2-3; D uncertain. Germline loops: CDR1 MDHEN, CDR2 SYDVKM. With 2 bases removed from V and 2 bases from J, the gap between germline ends came to 14 bases. The CDR3 sequence is 16 residues long. The CDR3 DNA follows: TGTGCCAGCAGTTTAAGGCGGCAGAAGACCACAGATACGCAGTATTTT. Translation: CASSLRRQKTTDTQYF.

The chain employs TRBV10-3 and TRBJ2-7, with a weak D call TRBD2 (5 bases). CDR1 and CDR2 (germline): ENHRY, SYGVKD. V was pared by 2 bases and J by 1 base, with 6 bases between. The CDR3 sequence is 13 residues long. For the CDR3, the DNA is TGTGCCATCAGTGAGGACTATTCCTACGAGCAGTACTTC. Its protein product is CAISEDYSYEQYF.

The rearrangement links TRBV15 to TRBJ2-2, with D unclear. The CDR3 consists of 13 residues. Germline CDR1 and CDR2: LNHNV and YYDKDF (reference sequence). The V and J ends lost 0 bases and 9 bases respectively, with 8 bases between them. CDR3 residues: CATSRDGPRELFF. CDR3 DNA sequence: TGTGCCACCAGCAGAGATGGGCCCCGGGAGCTGTTTTTT.

The J gene is TRBJ1-2, the V gene TRBV6-5; D gene unclear. V lost 0 bases and J 4 bases, leaving 15 bases between the germline ends. Germline CDR1 is MNHEY and CDR2 is SVGAGI. CDR3 length: 16 residues. Here the CDR3 DNA reads TGTGCCAGCAGTTACTCGAGGGCTCCGGCAGGCTATGGCTACACCTTC. Protein sequence: CASSYSRAPAGYGYTF.

V usage is TRBV9 and J usage is TRBJ2-3; 7 nucleotides align to TRBD2. Germline assignment: CDR1 SGDLS and CDR2 YYNGEE. After removal of 4 bases from V and 6 bases from J, the junction contained 20 bases not matched to a gene. This CDR3 has 18 amino acids. CDR3 nucleotides: TGTGCCAGCAGCCCCAAGGGGTCGGGACTACCACAATTGGATACGCAGTATTTT. It is translated as CASSPKGSGLPQLDTQYF.

The genes are TRBV28 and TRBJ1-5; no reliable D call. This CDR3 is built from 14 residues. V gave up 5 bases and J gave up 2 bases, with 10 bases separating them. CDR1 MDHEN and CDR2 SYDVKM come from the germline V gene. CDR3: CASSRDTRNQPQHF. CDR3 sequence (DNA): TGTGCCAGCAGTCGAGACACTCGCAATCAGCCCCAGCATTTT.

This chain joins TRBV27 and TRBJ2-2, with D possibly matching TRBD2 (6 bases). There are 13 residues in the CDR3. The germline V gene encodes CDR1 MNHEY and CDR2 SMNVEV (reference sequence). Deletions cut 10 bases from V and 7 bases from J, with 16 bases between. Here the CDR3 reads CATGTGVHGELFF. The CDR3 DNA reads TGTGCCACAGGGACGGGAGTTCACGGGGAGCTGTTTTTT.

J is TRBJ1-5 and V is TRBV9; TRBD1 is a possible D gene (5 bases). Trimming took 0 bases from V and 1 from J, leaving 14 bases between them. Germline CDR1 SGDLS, CDR2 YYNGEE. CDR3 length: 17 amino acids. For the CDR3, the DNA is TGTGCCAGCAGCGTAGAGGCCCAGACAGTGAGCAATCAGCCCCAGCATTTT. Translated, it gives CASSVEAQTVSNQPQHF.

This sequence joins TRBV19 and TRBJ1-2, with D perhaps TRBD1 (6 bases). Trimming shortened V by 3 bases and J by 4 bases, and 9 bases separated the two germline ends. CDR3 length: 13 amino acids. Germline V gene data show CDR1 as LNHDA and CDR2 as SQIVND (reference sequence). The CDR3: CASSISGAYGYTF. CDR3 DNA sequence: TGTGCCAGTAGTATTTCAGGGGCCTATGGCTACACCTTC.

The chain couples TRBV15 to TRBJ2-3; tentatively, D is TRBD2 (6 bases). The germline gives CDR1 LNHNV, CDR2 YYDKDF (reference sequence). This CDR3 has 20 residues. Trimming shortened V by 8 bases and J by 6 bases, and 36 bases separated the two germline ends. The CDR3 nucleotides are TGTGCCACCGCCATCCTTAAACCAGCGGTGTTTACGGGAGCGGAGGATACGCAGTATTTT. Translating it yields CATAILKPAVFTGAEDTQYF.

The chain is built from TRBV28 and TRBJ1-5, with 12 bases lining up with TRBD1. The CDR3 length is 14 residues. Germline V CDR1 and CDR2: MDHEN, SYDVKM. J gave up 11 bases and V 8 bases, and 10 bases lay outside the gene matches. The CDR3 region has the DNA TGTGCCAGCCAGGGACAGGGGGCCCCTGGGGCCCAGCATTTT. This encodes CASQGQGAPGAQHF.

V is TRBV5-4 and J is TRBJ2-7; D uncertain. Germline V CDR1 and CDR2: SGHNT, YYREEE (reference sequence). V was cut by 2 bases and J by 2 bases, with 14 bases left in between. The CDR3 runs 15 residues. CDR3 region: CASSLFGRPTYEQYF. The CDR3 region has the DNA TGTGCCAGCAGCTTATTCGGCAGGCCGACCTACGAGCAGTACTTC.

The rearrangement uses TRBV10-1 and TRBJ2-1; D gene ambiguous. This CDR3 has 15 amino acids. Germline lookup yields CDR1 WNHNN and CDR2 SYGVQD (reference sequence). Trimming left V 5 bases short and J 0 bases short, with 11 bases between. The CDR3 sequence is CASSRSSHSYNEQFF. CDR3 DNA sequence: TGCGCCAGCAGTCGAAGTAGCCACTCCTACAATGAGCAGTTCTTC.

The chain employs TRBV27 and TRBJ2-3; 7 nucleotides line up with TRBD2. The J segment lost 3 bases and the V segment lost 7 bases, leaving 10 bases of the junction unmatched. This CDR3 is 15 amino acids long. The germline CDR1 and CDR2 sequences are MNHEY and SMNVEV (reference sequence). CDR3 sequence reads: CASKRDYRGTDTQYF. DNA of the CDR3: TGTGCCAGCAAAAGGGACTACCGGGGTACAGATACGCAGTATTTT.

This clone has only a few counts. The chain couples TRBV6-5 to TRBJ1-3; 7 nucleotides line up with TRBD1. The V gene end was trimmed by 6 bases and the J gene end by 4 bases; junction bases not matched to a gene: 6. The CDR3 contains 14 residues. Germline CDR1 MNHEY, CDR2 SVGAGI. The CDR3 DNA reads TGTGCCAGCAGGGACACAGGGGAAGGAAACACCATATATTTT. Protein: CASRDTGEGNTIYF.

V is TRBV7-2 and J is TRBJ1-6; 7 bases are shared with TRBD1. V shed 1 base and J 5 bases; nucleotides not matched to a gene: 11. In germline, CDR1 is SGHTA, CDR2 FQGNSA. The CDR3 totals 18 residues. The CDR3 here is CASSLVPGQRRDNSPLHF. The CDR3 DNA follows: TGTGCCAGCAGCTTAGTTCCGGGACAGCGCAGGGATAATTCACCCCTCCACTTT.

The rearrangement links TRBV5-6 to TRBJ1-1; D gene uncertain. The germline gives CDR1 SGHDT, CDR2 YYEEEE. The CDR3 loop spans 13 amino acids. V dropped 4 bases and J dropped 2 bases, with 9 bases sitting between them. The CDR3 coding sequence is TGTGCCAGCAGCGTTTCAGGAAACACTGAAGCTTTCTTT. Protein: CASSVSGNTEAFF.

The chain recombines TRBV11-3 with TRBJ2-6; 7 bases are shared with TRBD1. Germline trimming cut 0 bases from V and 3 bases from J; bases unmatched to any gene: 11. The CDR3 totals 19 residues. Germline V CDR1 and CDR2: SGHNT, YENEEA. The CDR3 DNA reads as TGTGCCAGCAGCTTAGAACCCTCGACAGGGAACGGTGGGGCCAACGTCCTGACTTTC. It encodes CASSLEPSTGNGGANVLTF.

This clone was counted a single time. The rearrangement links TRBV2 to TRBJ2-1; 8 nucleotides agree with TRBD1. V shed 7 bases and J 6 bases; nucleotides not matched to a gene: 5. Germline-derived CDR1 and CDR2 are SNHLY and FYNNEI. The CDR3 has 13 residues. The CDR3 loop is CASKTGVANEQFF. The CDR3 DNA is TGTGCCAGCAAGACAGGGGTGGCCAATGAGCAGTTCTTC.

The rearrangement uses TRBV11-2 and TRBJ2-7; possible D gene TRBD2, 5 bases. The ends were cut back, 5 bases at V and 4 bases at J, with 21 bases in the middle. Germline V gives CDR1 SGHAT, CDR2 FQNNGV. The CDR3 is made up of 16 amino acids. As DNA, the CDR3 is TGTGCCAGCAGCAACCCAAGGGCGGGTCAATTGTACGAGCAGTACTTC. This sequence encodes CASSNPRAGQLYEQYF.

The J gene is TRBJ1-3, the V gene TRBV28; D unclear. The germline V gene has CDR1 MDHEN and CDR2 SYDVKM. V was trimmed by 6 bases and J by 1 base, leaving 7 bases between them. This CDR3 is 13 amino acids long. CDR3 nucleotide sequence: TGTGCCAGCAGCAGGAAGTCTGGAAACACCATATATTTT. The encoded protein is CASSRKSGNTIYF. The whole variable domain, filled in from reference TRBV28 and TRBJ1-3, reads DVKVTQSSRYLVKRTGEKVFLECVQDMDHENMFWYRQDPGLGLRLIYFSYDVKMKEKGDIPEGYSVSREKKERFSLILESASTNQTSMYLCASSRKSGNTIYFGEGSWLTVV.